This T cell receptor (beta chain) was identified during a study of early T cells in non-severe SARS-CoV-2 infection. Overall study context: Unsorted whole-blood RNA was sequenced in bulk, leaving chains unpaired.

V gave up 3 bases and J gave up 6 bases; unmatched junction bases: 14. Germline loops: CDR1 GTSNPN, CDR2 SVGIG (reference sequence). This CDR3 has 16 residues. TCRdb re-derived calls from the 5' RACE reads in MiXCR, one entry per CDR3 protein. The sample holds under 85,000 distinct CDR3 sequences, around 10% seen once. Material: whole blood. J is TRBJ2-1 and V is TRBV30; 7 bases align to TRBD1. This clonotype was sampled from an adult who was a healthcare worker with PCR-confirmed SARS-CoV-2 infection or an uninfected control (not recorded which). This chain's CDR3 is CAWSHKLGQLVNEQFF. DNA of the CDR3: TGTGCCTGGAGCCATAAACTGGGACAGTTGGTCAATGAGCAGTTCTTC.